This T cell receptor (beta chain) was captured in a study of blood T cell repertoires in COVID-19. Overall study context: Acute and convalescent COVID-19 samples came from the United States, Italy and Spain. PBMCs, B-cell-depleted T cells, or T cells provided the cDNA or gDNA that made up the material.

Clones were read by immunoSEQ multiplex PCR, and TCRdb kept only the in-frame ones, dropping some. The sample yields roughly 300,000 clones, approximately 88% seen once. The CDR3 has 16 residues. V shed 8 bases and J 4 bases; nucleotides not matched to a gene: 14. The germline CDR1 and CDR2 sequences are KGHDR and SFDVKD. The source of this sequence is a man between 18 and 35 years old with active or convalescent COVID-19. The sample consisted of peripheral blood. The V gene is TRBV24-1, the J gene TRBJ2-3, with 7 bases that match TRBD2. The CDR3, as DNA: TGTGCCACCATGGGTGGGGAGGGTGGAGAATCAGATACGCAGTATTTT. It yields the protein CATMGGEGGESDTQYF.